The 22 T cell receptor beta chains presented below share a single source sample, sequenced in a study of blood T cells in healthy people across ages. For the second PCR, which ran for 7 to 11 cycles, a sample-barcoded 5' primer and a J-beta primer mix were used. Using its own MiXCR run on the 5' RACE reads, TCRdb lists one record per CDR3 protein. The sample has 1.5 million or so distinct CDR3 sequences, roughly 45% seen once. The source material was blood. All receptors come from a woman in her late teens or twenties in good health.

This chain connects TRBV2 to TRBJ1-2, with D unclear. Trimming removed 8 bases at V and 5 bases at J, with 15 bases between. Germline V gene lookup returns CDR1 SNHLY and CDR2 FYNNEI. There are 13 residues in the CDR3. CDR3 region: CASRTGAIYGYTF. In DNA form, the CDR3 reads TGTGCCAGCCGTACGGGAGCAATTTATGGCTACACCTTC. The whole variable domain, remainder taken from reference TRBV2 and TRBJ1-2, is EPEVTQTPSHQVTQMGQEVILRCVPISNHLYFYWYRQILGQKVEFLVSFYNNEISEKSEIFDDQFSVERPDGSNFTLKIRSTKLEDSAMYFCASRTGAIYGYTFGSGTRLTVV.

This clonotype has just a few counts. The chain employs TRBV6-2 or TRBV6-3 and TRBJ2-4; a weak D match, TRBD2 (7 bases). Trimming removed 2 bases from V and 5 bases from J, with 16 bases in between. Germline-derived CDR1 and CDR2 are MNHEY and SVGEGT. The CDR3 is made up of 16 amino acids. The CDR3 loop is CASSYRGRDPQNIQYF. The CDR3 DNA reads as TGTGCCAGCAGTTACAGGGGGAGGGACCCCCAAAACATTCAGTACTTC.

The chain couples TRBV27 to TRBJ2-3; TRBD2 is a possible D gene (7 bases). Germline lookup yields CDR1 MNHEY and CDR2 SMNVEV (reference sequence). V lost 10 bases, J lost 0 bases, and 20 bases lay in between. The CDR3 has 16 residues. In DNA form, the CDR3 reads TGTGCCACCCGCAACGGCGGGGGCCCTAGCACAGATACGCAGTATTTT. Translation: CATRNGGGPSTDTQYF.

The CDR3 region is CASSQTDKNTEAFF. CDR3 DNA: TGCGCCAGCAGCCAAACAGACAAGAACACTGAAGCTTTCTTT. The chain uses TRBV4-1 and TRBJ1-1; D is ambiguous. Trimming shortened V by 2 bases and J by 1 base, and 8 bases separated the two germline ends. The CDR3 has 14 amino acids. The germline gives CDR1 MGHRA, CDR2 YSYEKL.

There are a few counts of this clonotype. The chain joins TRBV5-1 to TRBJ2-1; TRBD2 matches at 9 bases. The end of the DNA is better explained by TRBJ2-7, so the J call may be wrong. The CDR3 has 17 residues. Germline V gene data show CDR1 as SGHRS and CDR2 as YFSETQ. CDR3 loop: CASSLASGGGAYNEQYF. The CDR3, as DNA: TGCGCCAGCAGCTTGGCCTCGGGCGGGGGGGCCTACAATGAGCAGTACTTC.

This clonotype was recorded a few times. This chain links TRBV5-1 with TRBJ1-1; a weak D match, TRBD1 (5 bases). Germline assignment: CDR1 SGHRS and CDR2 YFSETQ. The V gene lost 4 bases and the J gene lost 4 bases, with 17 bases spanning the gap. The length of the CDR3 is 15 residues. CDR3 protein: CASSGDSLGGTEAFF. As DNA, the CDR3 is TGCGCCAGCAGCGGGGACTCACTGGGTGGCACTGAAGCTTTCTTT.

This clonotype has ten or more counts. This chain's CDR3 is CASTMIPTLSYEQYF. The CDR3 bases are TGTGCCAGCACCATGATCCCTACCCTCTCCTACGAGCAGTACTTC. The chain combines TRBV13 with TRBJ2-7; unclear D gene. Trimming stripped 7 bases from V and 0 bases from J, with 16 bases between. Looked up from germline, CDR1 is PRHDT and CDR2 is FYEKMQ (reference sequence). The CDR3 has 15 residues.

In its sample, this clonotype was seen a few times. The chain has TRBV5-5 and TRBJ2-5; 9 nucleotides line up with TRBD1. Matching the DNA end better, TRBJ2-7 makes the J call doubtful. The CDR3 has 14 residues. Germline loops: CDR1 SGHKS, CDR2 YYEKEE (reference sequence). In nucleotides, the CDR3 is TGTGCCAGCAGCACGGGACAGGGAGACGACGAGCAGTACTTC. This codes for CASSTGQGDDEQYF.

Details on this clonotype: A read error may produce the germline difference seen at one junction end. This chain joins TRBV7-9 and TRBJ2-7; D unclear. Germline CDR1 SEHNR, CDR2 FQNEAQ (reference sequence). The CDR3 consists of 14 residues. Here the CDR3 reads CSSSARERPYEQYF. The CDR3 nucleotides read TGTTCCAGCAGCGCCCGCGAGCGACCTTACGAGCAGTACTTC.

The rearrangement joins TRBV27 to TRBJ2-3, with D perhaps assigned TRBD1 or TRBD2 (6 bases each). The CDR3 is made up of 15 amino acids. V was cut by 10 bases and J by 2 bases, with 19 bases left in between. Germline values: CDR1 MNHEY, CDR2 SMNVEV (reference sequence). CDR3 in amino acids: CATQFVTGATDTQYF. CDR3 nucleotides: TGTGCCACCCAGTTTGTTACGGGGGCCACAGATACGCAGTATTTT.

There are a few counts of this clonotype. J is TRBJ2-6 and V is TRBV25-1; D remains ambiguous. Germline values: CDR1 MGHDK, CDR2 SYGVNS. The germline V and J ends were trimmed by 5 bases and 10 bases, with 15 bases remaining between them. CDR3 length equals 14 residues. CDR3 nucleotides: TGTGCCAGCAGTAGGGCCGGCCTGGTTAACGTCCTGACTTTC. As protein: CASSRAGLVNVLTF.

The CDR3 loop reads CSVVGGLALYQETQYF. CDR3 coding DNA: TGCAGCGTGGTGGGGGGACTAGCTCTTTACCAAGAGACCCAGTACTTC. The rearrangement links TRBV29-1 to TRBJ2-5; 9 bases map to TRBD2. The V gene end was trimmed by 6 bases and the J gene end by 0 bases; junction bases not matched to a gene: 11. The germline CDR1 and CDR2 sequences are SQVTM and ANQGSEA. This CDR3 has 16 residues.

For this clonotype: Germline and junction disagree at one end, which may indicate a read error. The gene calls are TRBV20-1 and TRBJ2-5; TRBD2 aligns across 7 bases. From germline, CDR1 is DFQATT and CDR2 SNEGSKA (reference sequence). The CDR3 runs 14 residues. The CDR3, as DNA: TGCGGTGCTAGTTGGCGGGAGCAACAAGAGACCCAGTACTTC. This encodes CGASWREQQETQYF.

The chain has TRBV6-5 and TRBJ2-1; 9 nucleotides agree with TRBD2. In germline, CDR1 is MNHEY, CDR2 SVGAGI. There are 17 residues in the CDR3. The junction had 5 bases not matched to a gene; V was cut back by 1 base and J by 1 base. The CDR3 bases are TGTGCCAGCAGTTACTTCAGCGGGAGGACTTCCTACAATGAGCAGTTCTTC. Translated, it gives CASSYFSGRTSYNEQFF.

This chain connects TRBV20-1 to TRBJ1-2; TRBD1 might be the D (5 bases). The CDR3 is made up of 13 amino acids. Germline V gene data show CDR1 as DFQATT and CDR2 as SNEGSKA (reference sequence). V was trimmed by 0 bases and J by 8 bases, leaving 13 bases between them. CDR3: CSARDSAGVGYTF. As DNA, the CDR3 is TGCAGTGCTAGAGATTCGGCGGGGGTAGGCTACACCTTC.

The chain is built from TRBV6-5 and TRBJ2-7; 8 bases align to TRBD2. V lost 3 bases to trimming and J lost 3 bases; unmatched junction nucleotides: 10. The CDR3 extends over 16 amino acids. Germline assignment: CDR1 MNHEY and CDR2 SVGAGI. CDR3 amino acids: CASSYDSGTSIYEQYF. The DNA for the CDR3 is TGTGCCAGCAGTTATGACTCCGGGACTAGTATCTACGAGCAGTACTTC.

The chain recombines TRBV12-3 or TRBV12-4 with TRBJ1-6; possibly TRBD1 for D (6 bases). The CDR3 has 14 amino acids. V was cut by 4 bases and J by 7 bases, with 11 bases left in between. In DNA form, the CDR3 reads TGTGCCAGCAGTTGGGGGCGAGGGAATTCACCCCTCCACTTT. It codes for CASSWGRGNSPLHF.

This rearrangement joins TRBV6-1 to TRBJ2-3; D call uncertain. Between the trimmed V and J ends, which lost 6 bases and 4 bases, there was a span of 11 bases. CDR1 MNHNS and CDR2 SASEGT come from the germline V gene. The CDR3 has 13 amino acids. Here the CDR3 reads CASSRPSADTQYF. CDR3 bases: TGTGCCAGCAGCCGGCCATCCGCAGATACGCAGTATTTT.

The chain has TRBV5-1 and TRBJ1-4, with 8 bases identical to TRBD1. The CDR3 has 15 amino acids. V lost 4 bases, J lost 2 bases, and 4 bases stayed unmatched. Germline CDR1 is SGHRS and CDR2 is YFSETQ. DNA for the CDR3: TGCGCCAGCAGCACAACAGGGGGGACTAATGAAAAACTGTTTTTT. Translated, it gives CASSTTGGTNEKLFF.

The J gene is TRBJ1-2, the V gene TRBV5-1; 8 bases are shared with TRBD1. V trimming: 0 bases; J trimming: 4 bases; junction bases outside the gene matches: 5. The CDR3 extends over 15 amino acids. Germline V CDR1 and CDR2: SGHRS, YFSETQ. The CDR3 sequence is CASSLEQGGTYGYTF. The CDR3 nucleotides read TGCGCCAGCAGCTTGGAACAGGGGGGGACCTATGGCTACACCTTC. Variable domain in full (rest from reference TRBV5-1 and TRBJ1-2): KAGVTQTPRYLIKTRGQQVTLSCSPISGHRSVSWYQQTPGQGLQFLFEYFSETQRNKGNFPGRFSGRQFSNSRSEMNVSTLELGDSALYLCASSLEQGGTYGYTFGSGTRLTVV.

This clonotype was seen only a few times. This chain joins TRBV20-1 and TRBJ2-6; D is uncertain. The CDR3 is 12 amino acids. V was cut by 3 bases and J by 2 bases, with 2 bases left in between. CDR1 is DFQATT, CDR2 SNEGSKA, per germline (reference sequence). The CDR3: CSASTGANVLTF. For the CDR3, the DNA is TGCAGTGCTAGTACTGGGGCCAACGTCCTGACTTTC.

V and J are TRBV4-1 and TRBJ2-5, with 11 positions matching TRBD2. Germline-derived CDR1 and CDR2 are MGHRA and YSYEKL. The CDR3 is 19 residues long. Trimming removed 4 bases from V and 2 bases from J; junction bases left unmatched: 15. The CDR3 DNA reads TGCGCCAGCAGCCGGAATCCCAACAACAGACTAGCGGGACAAGAGACCCAGTACTTC. This encodes CASSRNPNNRLAGQETQYF.